These T cell receptor beta chains were read from a single sample in a study of cytotoxic CD8 clonotypes in ibrutinib-treated CLL. The protocol was immunoSEQ multiplex PCR, while the TCRdb copy is restricted to in-frame clones and leaves out a portion. This sample has some 150,000 clones, with 75% to 85% found just once. This sample comprised PBMCs, obtained after 12 months of ibrutinib treatment. These receptors all stem from a human donor with chronic lymphocytic leukemia. CDR3s include the opening cysteine and the closing phenylalanine or tryptophan. D genes are given only for firm matches. Size is stated for part of the rows, as once, few or many counts, or as a class when the clone is expanded.

.	TRBJ1-1	TRBV11-2	.	CASSFGLNTEAFF	TGTGCCAGCAGCTTCGGGTTGAACACTGAAGCTTTCTTT
.	TRBJ2-1	TRBV7-9	.	CASWTVIGSKDEQFF	TGTGCCAGCTGGACCGTCATAGGGAGCAAGGATGAGCAGTTCTTC
.	TRBJ2-2	TRBV4-3	.	CASSQDRGAAGELFF	TGCGCCAGCAGCCAAGATCGGGGGGCGGCCGGGGAGCTGTTTTTT
TRBD2	TRBJ2-7	TRBV6-1	.	CASSVGLAGAYEQYF	TGTGCCAGCAGCGTTGGACTAGCGGGAGCCTACGAGCAGTACTTC
.	TRBJ2-1	TRBV9	.	CASSPLPPGRYNEQFF	TGTGCCAGCAGCCCATTGCCCCCCGGGCGATACAATGAGCAGTTCTTC
TRBD2	TRBJ2-3	TRBV7-9	once	CATLTSAYTDTQYF	TGTGCCACTCTAACTAGCGCCTACACAGATACGCAGTATTTT
.	TRBJ2-7	TRBV2	.	CAGSGDLTYEQYF	TGTGCCGGGTCGGGAGACTTAACCTACGAGCAGTACTTC
.	TRBJ1-2	TRBV11-2	.	CASSNNFPGALNYGYTF	TGTGCCAGCAGCAACAACTTCCCGGGAGCCCTTAACTATGGCTACACCTTC
.	TRBJ2-2	TRBV19	few	CASSIGLALTGELFF	TGTGCCAGTAGTATAGGTCTAGCGCTAACCGGGGAGCTGTTTTTT
.	TRBJ2-1	TRBV27	many	CASSLSDRNEQFF	TGTGCCAGCAGTTTATCAGACAGGAATGAGCAGTTCTTC
.	TRBJ1-2	TRBV28	.	CAIQVEGRFAGYTF	TGTGCCATCCAAGTCGAGGGAAGGTTTGCGGGCTACACCTTC
TRBD2	TRBJ2-5	TRBV19	.	CASSQPEAGGETQYF	TGTGCCAGTAGCCAACCCGAGGCGGGAGGAGAGACCCAGTACTTC
.	TRBJ1-1	TRBV2	.	CASSSAGSTEAFF	TGTGCCAGCTCAAGCGCGGGTAGCACTGAAGCTTTCTTT
TRBD1	TRBJ2-7	TRBV19	.	CASSTIGTAEQYF	TGTGCCAGTAGTACCATCGGGACAGCCGAGCAGTACTTC
.	TRBJ1-6	TRBV27	.	CASSSGYYNSPLHF	TGTGCCAGCAGCTCAGGCTACTATAATTCACCCCTCCACTTT
.	TRBJ2-7	TRBV7-8	.	CASSSRGTYEQYF	TGTGCCAGCAGCTCCAGGGGAACCTACGAGCAGTACTTC
.	TRBJ1-1	TRBV10-3	.	CAISESRQYTEAFF	TGTGCCATCAGTGAATCCAGACAGTACACTGAAGCTTTCTTT
TRBD2	TRBJ2-7	TRBV5-1	.	CASSLGLAGAGEEQYF	TGCGCCAGCAGCTTGGGGCTAGCGGGGGCCGGTGAAGAGCAGTACTTC
.	TRBJ1-5	TRBV19	.	CASSILGNQPQHF	TGTGCCAGTAGTATCCTCGGCAATCAGCCCCAGCATTTT
TRBD2	TRBJ2-7	TRBV7-3	.	CASSLGTSGSYEQYF	TGTGCCAGCAGCCTCGGGACTAGCGGGTCCTACGAGCAGTACTTC
TRBD2	TRBJ2-1	TRBV7-2	few	CASSTGLAGVEQFF	TGTGCCAGCAGCACCGGACTAGCGGGAGTAGAGCAGTTCTTC
.	TRBJ2-7	TRBV7-2	few	CASSLTGTDNYEQYF	TGTGCCAGCAGCTTAACCGGGACCGACAACTACGAGCAGTACTTC
.	TRBJ2-5	TRBV28	.	CASSLSVETQYF	TGTGCCAGCAGTTTATCTGTTGAGACCCAGTACTTC
.	TRBJ1-1	TRBV19	.	CASSLGHNTEAFF	TGTGCCAGTAGTCTTGGACACAACACTGAAGCTTTCTTT
.	TRBJ2-6	TRBV10-3	few	CAISESGGSGANVLTF	TGTGCCATCAGTGAGTCTGGAGGATCTGGGGCCAACGTCCTGACTTTC
TRBD1	TRBJ1-1	TRBV6-5	.	CASSNRDRGLEAFF	TGTGCCAGCAGTAACCGGGACAGGGGGCTTGAAGCTTTCTTT
.	TRBJ2-1	TRBV9	.	CASSVVGVRSGEQFF	TGTGCCAGCAGCGTAGTCGGGGTTAGATCCGGTGAGCAGTTCTTC
.	TRBJ2-1	TRBV9	.	CASSSGGGAYNEQFF	TGTGCCAGCAGCTCCGGGGGAGGTGCCTACAATGAGCAGTTCTTC
.	TRBJ1-5	TRBV10-3	.	CAIGIEGSNQPQHF	TGTGCCATCGGGATAGAGGGGAGCAATCAGCCCCAGCATTTT
TRBD1	TRBJ1-2	TRBV7-3	.	CASSPRTGPNYGYTF	TGTGCCAGCAGCCCCCGGACAGGCCCTAACTATGGCTACACCTTC